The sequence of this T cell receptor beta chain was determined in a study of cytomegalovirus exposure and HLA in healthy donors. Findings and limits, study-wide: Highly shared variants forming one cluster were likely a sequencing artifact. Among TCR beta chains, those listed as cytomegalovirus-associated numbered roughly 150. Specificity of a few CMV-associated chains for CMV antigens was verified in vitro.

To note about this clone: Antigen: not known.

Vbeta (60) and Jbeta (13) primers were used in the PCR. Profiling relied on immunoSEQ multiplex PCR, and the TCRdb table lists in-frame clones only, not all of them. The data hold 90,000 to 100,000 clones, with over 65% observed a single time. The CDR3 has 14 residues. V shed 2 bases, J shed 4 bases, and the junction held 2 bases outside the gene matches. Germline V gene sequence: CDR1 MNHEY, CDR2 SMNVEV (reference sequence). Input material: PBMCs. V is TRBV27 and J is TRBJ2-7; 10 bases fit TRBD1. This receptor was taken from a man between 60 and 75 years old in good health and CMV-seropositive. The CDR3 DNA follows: TGTGCCAGCAGTTTAAGGGACAGGGGTTACGAGCAGTACTTC. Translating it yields CASSLRDRGYEQYF.